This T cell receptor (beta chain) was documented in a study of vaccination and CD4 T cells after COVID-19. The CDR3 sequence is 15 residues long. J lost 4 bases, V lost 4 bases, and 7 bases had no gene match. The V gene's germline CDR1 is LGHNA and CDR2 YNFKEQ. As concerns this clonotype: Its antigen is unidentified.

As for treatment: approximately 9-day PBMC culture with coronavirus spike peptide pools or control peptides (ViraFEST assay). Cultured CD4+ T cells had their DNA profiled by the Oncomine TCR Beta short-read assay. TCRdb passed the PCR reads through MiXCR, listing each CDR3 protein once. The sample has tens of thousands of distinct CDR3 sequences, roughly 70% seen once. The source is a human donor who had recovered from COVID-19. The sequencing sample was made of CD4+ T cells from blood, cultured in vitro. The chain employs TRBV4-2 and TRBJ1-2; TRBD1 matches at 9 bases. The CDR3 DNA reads TGTGCCAGCAGCCTAGACGGGACAGGGATCTATGGCTACACCTTC. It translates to CASSLDGTGIYGYTF.